The next 18 T cell receptor beta chains were all read from a single sample in a study of long-term antiretroviral therapy in people with HIV. Runs used v3.0 of the immunoSEQ assay and were done at survey level. Assay used: immunoSEQ multiplex PCR; TCRdb lists only in-frame clones, some missing. The data show about 16,000 clones, 70% to 90% seen once. The specimen was unsorted PBMCs, collected 6.9 years after starting antiretroviral therapy. The receptors come from a man between 45 and 60 years old with HIV.

The rearrangement joins TRBV11-3 to TRBJ2-2, with TRBD1 matching 8 bases. The V gene's germline CDR1 is SGHNT and CDR2 YENEEA. The junction had 1 base not matched to a gene; V was cut back by 3 bases and J by 4 bases. The CDR3 contains 14 residues. CDR3: CASSFGQGTGELFF. The CDR3 DNA reads as TGTGCCAGCAGCTTTGGACAGGGCACCGGGGAGCTGTTTTTT.

A word on this clone: An end of the junction does not agree with germline; a read error may underlie this. As DNA, the CDR3 is TGTGCTAGCAGCCCCTTCGCCGAGGCGGGAGGCTCCTACAATGAGCAGTTCTTC. Residues: CASSPFAEAGGSYNEQFF. The J gene is TRBJ2-1, the V gene TRBV7-7; 8 nucleotides match TRBD2. The CDR3 totals 18 residues. Germline V gives CDR1 SSHAT, CDR2 FNYEAQ (reference sequence).

V gene TRBV11-2 combines with J gene TRBJ2-2, with D possibly being TRBD1 or TRBD2 (6 bases each). Germline V gene sequence: CDR1 SGHAT, CDR2 FQNNGV. This CDR3 is built from 15 residues. V was trimmed by 2 bases and J by 6 bases, leaving 13 bases between them. The CDR3 coding sequence is TGTGCCAGCAGCTTACTGACCGGGGGCGCCGGGGAGCTGTTTTTT. Amino acid sequence: CASSLLTGGAGELFF.

The chain uses TRBV28 and TRBJ2-7, with 8 positions matching TRBD1. The germline V gene has CDR1 MDHEN and CDR2 SYDVKM. V shed 8 bases, J shed 6 bases, and the junction held 9 bases outside the gene matches. This CDR3 is built from 13 residues. This CDR3 reads CASVGQGVSEQYF. In DNA, the CDR3 is TGTGCCAGCGTTGGACAGGGAGTATCCGAGCAGTACTTC.

The table lists this clone with a count of one. The chain uses TRBV7-2 and TRBJ2-3; D is tentatively TRBD1 or TRBD2 (6 bases each). Germline V lookup: CDR1 SGHTA, CDR2 FQGNSA. The CDR3 is 16 residues long. Trimming removed 0 bases at V and 4 bases at J, with 14 bases between. CDR3 bases: TGTGCCAGCAGCTTAGCGTCTACGGGGGCTGCAGATACGCAGTATTTT. Translation gives CASSLASTGAADTQYF. Complete variable domain (other parts from reference TRBV7-2 and TRBJ2-3): GAGVSQSPSNKVTEKGKDVELRCDPISGHTALYWYRQSLGQGLEFLIYFQGNSAPDKSGLPSDRFSAERTGGSVSTLTIQRTQQEDSAVYLCASSLASTGAADTQYFGPGTRLTVL.

CDR3 in amino acids: CASSLEGWEGINEQFF. In nucleotides, the CDR3 is TGTGCCAGCAGCTTAGAAGGATGGGAGGGGATCAATGAGCAGTTCTTC. The rearrangement links TRBV11-3 to TRBJ2-1; 7 bases fit TRBD2. J gave up 6 bases and V 0 bases, and 8 bases lay outside the gene matches. Looked up from germline, CDR1 is SGHNT and CDR2 is YENEEA. The CDR3 has 16 amino acids. Full variable domain (rest looked up from reference TRBV11-3 and TRBJ2-1): EAGVVQSPRYKIIEKKQPVAFWCNPISGHNTLYWYLQNLGQGPELLIRYENEEAVDDSQLPKDRFSAERLKGVDSTLKIQPAELGDSAVYLCASSLEGWEGINEQFFGPGTRLTVL.

This chain uses TRBV4-1 with TRBJ2-7; 7 bases line up with TRBD1. The germline V gene encodes CDR1 MGHRA and CDR2 YSYEKL. This CDR3 is built from 15 residues. J lost 1 base, V lost 4 bases, and 7 bases had no gene match. As DNA, the CDR3 is TGCGCCAGCAGCCGGACCGGGACAGAGTCCTACGAGCAGTACTTC. It yields the protein CASSRTGTESYEQYF.

The chain carries TRBV5-1 and TRBJ2-7, with 9 bases lining up with TRBD2. The CDR3 is made up of 15 amino acids. Germline values: CDR1 SGHRS, CDR2 YFSETQ. V was pared by 0 bases and J by 3 bases, with 4 bases of the junction left unmatched. The CDR3 sequence is CASSLVTSGLYEQYF. CDR3 nucleotide sequence: TGCGCCAGCAGCTTGGTCACTAGCGGGCTCTACGAGCAGTACTTC.

The CDR3 protein is CASSPTGQAGTQYF. The CDR3 region has the DNA TGTGCCAGCAGCCCGACAGGGCAGGCGGGGACCCAGTACTTC. The V gene is TRBV11-3, the J gene TRBJ2-5, with 7 bases that match TRBD1. V was clipped by 5 bases and J by 7 bases; unmatched bases: 10. The CDR3 length is 14 residues. The germline gives CDR1 SGHNT, CDR2 YENEEA.

The chain recombines TRBV18 with TRBJ2-3, with TRBD2 identical over 8 bases. With 4 bases clipped from V and 0 bases from J, the junction kept 6 bases outside the gene matches. The CDR3 has 16 amino acids. Looked up from germline, CDR1 is KGHSH and CDR2 is LQKENI. The CDR3 region is CASSLYGLASTDTQYF. The CDR3 bases are TGTGCCAGCTCACTTTATGGACTAGCTAGCACAGATACGCAGTATTTT.

The chain combines TRBV6-5 with TRBJ2-3; D might be TRBD2 (5 bases). Trimming shortened V by 7 bases and J by 3 bases, and 14 bases separated the two germline ends. This CDR3 region has 14 residues. Germline-derived CDR1 and CDR2 are MNHEY and SVGAGI. CDR3 nucleotide sequence: TGTGCCAGCAACCCACTAGTTGGAACAGATACGCAGTATTTT. Its protein is CASNPLVGTDTQYF.

The sample holds one count of this clone. The rearrangement joins TRBV28 to TRBJ1-4, with a possible D match to TRBD1 (6 bases). The V and J ends lost 5 bases and 5 bases respectively, with 15 bases between them. The length of the CDR3 is 15 residues. In germline, CDR1 is MDHEN, CDR2 SYDVKM. CDR3 DNA sequence: TGTGCCAGCAGTCCCGGGGGCCGGAGAAATGAAAAACTGTTTTTT. It is translated as CASSPGGRRNEKLFF. Looking up the rest from reference TRBV28 and TRBJ1-4 gives the full variable domain: DVKVTQSSRYLVKRTGEKVFLECVQDMDHENMFWYRQDPGLGLRLIYFSYDVKMKEKGDIPEGYSVSREKKERFSLILESASTNQTSMYLCASSPGGRRNEKLFFGSGTQLSVL.

The chain has TRBV5-6 and TRBJ1-4; D might be TRBD1 (5 bases). Germline-derived CDR1 and CDR2 are SGHDT and YYEEEE. V lost 2 bases, J lost 9 bases, and 20 bases lay in between. This CDR3 has 16 residues. CDR3: CASSFSPETGHKKLFF. CDR3 DNA: TGTGCCAGCAGCTTTTCCCCGGAGACCGGACATAAAAAACTGTTTTTT.

In its sample, this clone was seen once. The genes are TRBV7-9 and TRBJ2-7, with 10 bases aligning to TRBD1. CDR1 and CDR2 from the germline V gene are SEHNR and FQNEAQ (reference sequence). V dropped 5 bases and J dropped 1; count of bases not matched to a gene: 8. This CDR3 region has 16 residues. Here the CDR3 reads CASSTPGTGDSYEQYF. CDR3 DNA: TGTGCCAGCAGCACCCCCGGGACAGGGGATTCCTACGAGCAGTACTTC.

The rearrangement uses TRBV29-1 and TRBJ2-2, with D perhaps matching TRBD2 (5 bases). V was cut by 8 bases and J by 3 bases, with 13 bases left in between. This CDR3 has 13 amino acids. Germline lookup yields CDR1 SQVTM and CDR2 ANQGSEA. The CDR3 protein is CSSTRRDTGELFF. The CDR3 DNA sequence: TGCAGCTCTACTCGGCGGGACACCGGGGAGCTGTTTTTT.

The chain links TRBV28 to TRBJ2-7, with D unresolved. The germline V gene encodes CDR1 MDHEN and CDR2 SYDVKM. V was trimmed by 3 bases and J by 4 bases, leaving 4 bases between them. This CDR3 is built from 11 residues. The CDR3 reads CASSFGYEQYF. CDR3 nucleotides: TGTGCCAGCAGTTTCGGTTACGAGCAGTACTTC.

The gene calls are TRBV5-1 and TRBJ2-3; 9 bases are a match to TRBD2. From germline, CDR1 is SGHRS and CDR2 YFSETQ. V lost 1 base and J lost 6; bases outside the gene matches: 3. This CDR3 is built from 14 residues. CDR3 sequence: CASSLILAGDTQYF. The CDR3, as DNA: TGCGCCAGCAGCTTGATCCTAGCGGGGGATACGCAGTATTTT.

The V gene is TRBV28, the J gene TRBJ2-7, with a tentative D call TRBD1 (6 bases). CDR1 MDHEN and CDR2 SYDVKM come from the germline V gene. This CDR3 is 15 amino acids long. Trimming stripped 4 bases from V and 1 base from J, with 14 bases between. The CDR3, as DNA: TGTGCCAGCAGTTCGCCAGGGGTATCTTCCTACGAGCAGTACTTC. This encodes CASSSPGVSSYEQYF.